This entry lists 8 T cell receptor beta chains sequenced from one sample in a study of blood T cell repertoires in COVID-19. The table came from immunoSEQ multiplex PCR; TCRdb's copy has only in-frame clones and leaves some out. The profile shows about 200,000 clones, 65% to 90% of them singletons. The sequencing input was peripheral blood. Receptors originate from a human donor in a cohort sampled during active COVID-19.

The V gene is TRBV2, the J gene TRBJ2-1; 10 positions match TRBD1. This CDR3 comprises 15 residues. Germline trimming cut 6 bases from V and 7 bases from J; bases unmatched to any gene: 9. Germline V gives CDR1 SNHLY, CDR2 FYNNEI. This chain's CDR3 is CASRSGTGVENEQFF. The CDR3 DNA follows: TGTGCCAGCAGATCCGGGACAGGGGTCGAGAATGAGCAGTTCTTC.

This clone was seen a handful of times. The J gene is TRBJ2-2, the V gene TRBV27; D is uncertain. The germline V and J ends were trimmed by 8 bases and 7 bases, with 8 bases remaining between them. The CDR3 has 11 amino acids. Germline V gene lookup returns CDR1 MNHEY and CDR2 SMNVEV (reference sequence). CDR3 nucleotide sequence: TGTGCCAGCGACTCGGACGGGGAGCTGTTTTTT. This codes for CASDSDGELFF.

The chain uses TRBV5-5 and TRBJ1-2, with D possibly matching TRBD1 (6 bases). Trimming left V 3 bases short and J 8 bases short, with 17 bases between. CDR1 and CDR2 (germline): SGHKS, YYEKEE (reference sequence). CDR3 length: 14 residues. CDR3 protein: CASSSYTGSEGYTF. In DNA form, the CDR3 reads TGTGCCAGCAGCTCGTATACAGGGTCGGAAGGCTACACCTTC. Together with reference TRBV5-5 and TRBJ1-2, the CDR3 gives the full variable domain: DAGVTQSPTHLIKTRGQQVTLRCSPISGHKSVSWYQQVLGQGPQFIFQYYEKEERGRGNFPDRFSARQFPNYSSELNVNALLLGDSALYLCASSSYTGSEGYTFGSGTRLTVV.

This clone was recorded a few times. The chain combines TRBV6-4 with TRBJ1-6; maybe TRBD1 (6 bases). This CDR3 region has 15 residues. Germline V gives CDR1 MRHNA, CDR2 SNTAGT. Trimming took off 5 bases at V and 8 bases at J, with 16 bases between the two ends. As DNA, the CDR3 is TGTGCCAGCAGTCCACAGGGTTCTACGGATTCACCCCTCCACTTT. Translation gives CASSPQGSTDSPLHF.

The genes are TRBV5-1 and TRBJ1-5; D gene uncertain. The CDR3 covers 16 residues. CDR1 and CDR2 from the germline V gene are SGHRS and YFSETQ. V lost 5 bases and J 0 bases, leaving 15 bases between the germline ends. The CDR3 sequence: CASRPNPGSSNQPQHF. The CDR3 DNA sequence: TGCGCCAGCAGGCCTAATCCAGGATCTAGCAATCAGCCCCAGCATTTT.

This clone was detected only once. CDR3 sequence (DNA): TGTGCCAGCAGCTTAGCGCCCCCGGGACTAGCGGGAGTGGGGGGGTACGAGCAGTACTTC. Amino acids: CASSLAPPGLAGVGGYEQYF. The chain couples TRBV7-6 to TRBJ2-7; 14 bases agree with TRBD2. Germline values: CDR1 SGHVS, CDR2 FNYEAQ. The CDR3 totals 20 residues. The ends lost 0 bases at V and 4 bases at J; junction bases unmatched: 14.

This rearrangement joins TRBV18 to TRBJ2-5, with D possibly TRBD1 on 5 matching bases. CDR1 KGHSH and CDR2 LQKENI come from the germline V gene. This CDR3 contains 15 residues. V was clipped by 5 bases and J by 1 base, with 14 bases between them. The CDR3 nucleotides are TGTGCCAGCTCAGTCAGGGTGGGTCCCCAAGAGACCCAGTACTTC. Its protein product is CASSVRVGPQETQYF.

This clone came up a few times. The rearrangement links TRBV7-2 to TRBJ1-2, with 10 nucleotides matching TRBD1. The CDR3 length is 16 residues. Germline V CDR1 and CDR2: SGHTA, FQGNSA. V gave up 0 bases and J gave up 9 bases; unmatched junction bases: 10. CDR3 in DNA: TGTGCCAGCAGCTTAGCCCCCGGGGACAGGGGTTCAAGCTACACCTTC. The encoded protein is CASSLAPGDRGSSYTF.